This T cell receptor (beta chain) is drawn from a study of monozygotic twins with cystic fibrosis. Turning to the study itself: Library input was 2.5 to 3.5 micrograms of fragmented DNA, with 15 PCR cycles.

Assay: immunoSEQ multiplex PCR; the TCRdb copy retains only in-frame clones and omits some. The data show tens of thousands of clones, with approximately 97% seen just once and around 0.15% held by the top ten. V shed 8 bases and J 8 bases; nucleotides not matched to a gene: 3. Germline V gene data show CDR1 as MDHEN and CDR2 as SYDVKM. CDR3 size: 13 residues. A single count supports this clone. The antigen remains unidentified. Study conclusions and caveats: Co-twins had the most similar V usage for 13 of 16 pairs, J for 8. Unrelated CF individuals shared fewer identical clonotypes than monozygotic CF twins.

The TCR comes from a girl between 5 and 17 years old with cystic fibrosis. The source material was blood. V gene TRBV28 combines with J gene TRBJ2-1, with TRBD2 matching 13 bases. The CDR3 is CASGTSGTHEQFF. The CDR3 bases are TGTGCCAGCGGGACTAGCGGGACCCATGAGCAGTTCTTC.